The source of this TCR beta chain is a study of T-cell memory formation after mild COVID-19. Study context: For the most part, TCR clusters were specific to one donor.

TCRdb passed the 5' RACE reads through MiXCR, listing each CDR3 protein once. The table lists a few hundred thousand distinct CDR3 sequences, roughly 19% of them singletons. Germline loops: CDR1 SNHLY, CDR2 FYNNEI. The junction had 7 bases not matched to a gene; V was cut back by 7 bases and J by 4 bases. CDR3 length equals 15 residues. The receptor was isolated from a young man who had mild COVID-19 (a few samples of this study predate the infection). Cell type and time point are not known. V is TRBV2 and J is TRBJ2-1; 10 bases are shared with TRBD2. Sequenced input: PBMCs or a T cell subset sorted from them (not recorded which). The CDR3 here is CASIATSGQYNEQFF. The CDR3 coding sequence is TGTGCCAGCATCGCGACTAGCGGGCAATACAATGAGCAGTTCTTC.